The T cell receptor beta chain described here comes from a study of T cells expressing NK-cell markers. General study points: The study found dominant NKG2C+ clonotypes at roughly 1.0-7.5% of CD8+ T cells in over 5 donors.

TCRdb reprocessed the 5' RACE reads; each CDR3 protein has one entry and no DNA is given. Recorded here are about 180,000 distinct CDR3 sequences; the top ten clones represent about 18%. As to this clonotype: Antigen specificity is unknown.

This CDR3 region has 12 residues. CDR1 is DFQATT and CDR2 is SNEGSKA in the germline V gene (reference sequence). This clonotype was obtained from a woman aged 18 to 69 in good health. Specimen: blood T cells: a sorted CD56 or NKG2C T cell subset, CD4+ or CD8+ T cells, or bulk PBMC T cells (not recorded which). The genes are TRBV20-1 and TRBJ2-5. CDR3 residues: CSARDYRETQYF.